Here is one T cell receptor beta chain with its context. Trimming cost V 1 base and J 1 base, with 16 bases left between them. This CDR3 has 17 amino acids. The V gene's germline CDR1 is MGHRA and CDR2 YSYEKL. An input of roughly 0.45 to 1 ug of RNA was subjected to reverse transcription using random hexamers. TCRdb re-called the immunoSEQ multiplex PCR reads through MiXCR, storing one row per CDR3 protein. The table has hundreds of thousands of distinct CDR3 sequences, 95% seen once. The data stem from a study of CD8 T cells in Susac syndrome. The chain combines TRBV4-1 with TRBJ2-5, with D perhaps TRBD2 (6 bases). The clonotype comes from a human donor with multiple sclerosis. Sequenced input: CD4+ T cells from PBMCs. The CDR3 here is CASSQGTAPGVQETQYF. The CDR3 coding sequence is TGCGCCAGCAGCCAAGGAACGGCCCCGGGGGTCCAAGAGACCCAGTACTTC.